This T cell receptor beta chain came from a study of OX40 agonist ivuxolimab in advanced cancers. About the research overall: Two patients with cutaneous melanoma and one with hepatocellular carcinoma, three in total, showed partial responses.

As for this clone: The antigen remains unidentified.

TCRdb's table, derived via immunoSEQ multiplex PCR, lists solely in-frame clones and lacks some. The sample shows approximately 100,000 clones, 70% to 90% of them seen only once. CDR1 is KGHSY, CDR2 FQNENV, per germline. V was cut by 4 bases and J by 11 bases, with 17 bases left in between. The CDR3 length is 13 residues. Study results and caveats: There were, on average, more expanded clones in CD8+ T cells than in CD4+.

The rearrangement links TRBV16 to TRBJ1-1; no clear D gene. The sample here was CD4+ or CD8+ T cells sorted from blood, taken in a trial of the OX40 agonist ivuxolimab. The source of this sequence is an adult with an advanced solid tumor such as melanoma, head and neck, liver or kidney cancer. CDR3 protein: CASSLQRAGWAFF. The CDR3 coding sequence is TGTGCCAGCAGCCTCCAAAGGGCCGGGTGGGCTTTCTTT.